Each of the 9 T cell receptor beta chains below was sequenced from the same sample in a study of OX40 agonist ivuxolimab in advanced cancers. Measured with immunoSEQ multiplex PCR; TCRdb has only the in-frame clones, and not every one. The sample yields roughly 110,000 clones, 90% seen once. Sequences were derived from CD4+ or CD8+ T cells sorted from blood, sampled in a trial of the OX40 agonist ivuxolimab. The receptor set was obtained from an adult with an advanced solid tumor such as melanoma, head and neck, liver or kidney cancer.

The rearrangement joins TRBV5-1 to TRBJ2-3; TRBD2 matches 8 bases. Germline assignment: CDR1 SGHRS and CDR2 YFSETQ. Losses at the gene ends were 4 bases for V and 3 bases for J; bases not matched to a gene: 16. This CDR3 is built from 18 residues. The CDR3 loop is CASSPRGGSGGRTDTQYF. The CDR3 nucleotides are TGCGCCAGCAGCCCGAGGGGTGGATCGGGGGGGCGAACAGATACGCAGTATTTT.

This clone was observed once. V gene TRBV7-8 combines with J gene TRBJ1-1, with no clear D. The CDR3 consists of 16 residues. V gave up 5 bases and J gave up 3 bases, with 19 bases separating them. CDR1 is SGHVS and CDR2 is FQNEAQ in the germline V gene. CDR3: CASSPRPGGGDTEAFF. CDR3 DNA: TGTGCCAGCAGCCCTAGGCCGGGTGGAGGTGACACTGAAGCTTTCTTT.

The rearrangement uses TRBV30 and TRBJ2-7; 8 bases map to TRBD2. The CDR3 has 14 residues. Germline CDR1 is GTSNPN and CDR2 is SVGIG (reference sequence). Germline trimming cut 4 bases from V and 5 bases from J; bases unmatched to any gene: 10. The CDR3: CAWTSASGGDEQYF. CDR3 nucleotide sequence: TGTGCCTGGACCTCGGCCAGCGGGGGCGACGAGCAGTACTTC.

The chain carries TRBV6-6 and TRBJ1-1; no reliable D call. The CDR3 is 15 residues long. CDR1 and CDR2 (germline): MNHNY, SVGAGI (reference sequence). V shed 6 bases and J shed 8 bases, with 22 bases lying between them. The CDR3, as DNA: TGTGCCAGCAGACGCGACGACGGGGTTCCAAACGAAGCTTTCTTT. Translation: CASRRDDGVPNEAFF.

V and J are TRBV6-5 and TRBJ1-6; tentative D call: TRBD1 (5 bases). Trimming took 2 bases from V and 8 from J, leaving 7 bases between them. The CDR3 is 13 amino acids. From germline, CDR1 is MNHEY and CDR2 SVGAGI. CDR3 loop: CASSYTQDSPLHF. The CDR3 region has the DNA TGTGCCAGCAGTTACACACAGGATTCACCCCTCCACTTT.

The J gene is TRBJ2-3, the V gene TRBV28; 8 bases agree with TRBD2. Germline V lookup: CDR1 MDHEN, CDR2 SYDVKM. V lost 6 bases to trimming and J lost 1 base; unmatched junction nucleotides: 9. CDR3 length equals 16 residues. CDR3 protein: CASRQIAGMGTDTQYF. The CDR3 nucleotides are TGTGCCAGCAGGCAAATAGCGGGGATGGGCACAGATACGCAGTATTTT.

CDR3 nucleotide sequence: TGTGCCTGGGACGGAGGACTCCACAACACCGGGGAGCTGTTTTTT. Translating gives CAWDGGLHNTGELFF. This chain uses TRBV30 with TRBJ2-2, with D possibly TRBD2 on 5 matching bases. This CDR3 spans 15 amino acids. V lost 5 bases to trimming and J lost 2 bases, with 15 bases between them. CDR1 is GTSNPN and CDR2 is SVGIG in the germline V gene (reference sequence).

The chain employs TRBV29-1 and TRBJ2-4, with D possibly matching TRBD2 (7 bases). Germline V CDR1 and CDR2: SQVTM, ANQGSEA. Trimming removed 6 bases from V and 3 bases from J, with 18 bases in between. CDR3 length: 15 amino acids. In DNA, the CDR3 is TGCAGCGTCTCAGGGGAGGGGGGTGTCAAAAACATTCAGTACTTC. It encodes CSVSGEGGVKNIQYF.

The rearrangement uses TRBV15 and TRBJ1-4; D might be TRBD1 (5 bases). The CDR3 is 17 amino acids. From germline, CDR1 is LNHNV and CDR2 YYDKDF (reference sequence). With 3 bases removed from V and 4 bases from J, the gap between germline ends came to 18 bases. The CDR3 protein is CATSSGTDRGLNEKLFF. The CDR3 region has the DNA TGTGCCACCAGCAGCGGGACCGACAGAGGGCTTAATGAAAAACTGTTTTTT.